Included here is one T cell receptor beta chain sequence, with context. The antigen it binds to is not known. The record has no base qualities; no much larger clone is one base away. Different DNA sequences within this sample yield the same CDR3. This specimen comes from a study of shared clonotypes between healthy human individuals (dated by TCRdb to 2020 to 2022). About the investigation overall: A few men and a couple of women, aged 18 to 49 years, made up the cohort. For each donor, CD4 naive and CD4 memory were each given three plates, CD8 naive was given two plates, and CD8 memory was given one plate. Blood TCR repertoires of 5 or 6 healthy adults were deeply sequenced to estimate repertoire size and the extent of clonotype sharing between individuals. To increase sequencing depth and limit assay-specific biases, different laboratories used diverse techniques to prepare libraries and sequence TCR repertoires. Between about 0.85 and 9.5 billion PBMCs per donor were obtained by leukapheresis.

Healthy HIV-negative adults with no recently reported acute infections or vaccinations were included as donors. All donors were Caucasian adults living in Nashville, Tennessee, USA. CD4+ T cells were enriched by magnetic negative selection; naive cells were then positively selected on CD45RA, and the negative fraction formed the memory subset. After blood collection by leukapheresis, PBMCs were isolated using Ficoll-Histopaque density gradient centrifugation and then cryopreserved in the vapor phase of liquid nitrogen. Analytical flow cytometry was used to check the purity and quantity of each magnetically sorted T cell population. Genomic DNA was isolated from every sorted fraction and measured by UV absorbance on a Nanodrop 2000c. Using the deep immunoSEQ assay, multiplex PCR amplified TCR CDR3 regions from genomic DNA. Genomic DNA extracted from each cell subset was distributed evenly over all wells of several immunoSEQ 96-well plates, and each plate served as one replicate. For sorted subsets, around 200 ng genomic DNA, equal to about 30,000 T cell genomes, was loaded into each replicate PCR. The purified libraries were quantified using a Qubit 3.0 fluorometer, sized with a Bioanalyzer 2100, and then quantified again using the KAPA Library Quantification kit. Each immunoSEQ 96-well plate was sequenced on its own single-read 150-cycle Illumina NextSeq 550 flow cell. For the original study's pipeline: The immunoSEQ output contained only junctional sequences without quality scores, so filtering could not match that applied to full-length reads. To assign V/J genes and CDR3, sequences were annotated using PyIR, a Python wrapper for IgBLAST v1.9, with IMGT germline references. Reads with weak V/J assignments (E-value above 1e-6), missing CDR3, stop codons, out-of-frame junctions, or ambiguous translated residues were removed. V3J clonotypes were defined as sequences sharing the same inferred V gene, J gene, and CDR3 amino acid sequence. To compute the percentage overlap between repertoires, the number of shared unique clonotypes was divided by the size of the smaller repertoire. Three approaches were used to assess repertoire richness: RTK rarefaction, the Chao1 estimator, and Recon v2.1 estimates of unobserved clonotypes. Generation probabilities were computed with OLGA for all TCRbeta clonotypes obtained by the gDNA method from a handful of donors. TCRdb obtained this table from immuneACCESS and retained in-frame rearrangements with V and J assigned. These tables miss some clones; where compared with another copy, unresolved V genes account for less than half of the shortfall, and the remainder is unexplained. V, J and clone size reflect that table, while D and trimming were determined from the DNA. This sample has around 2.5 million clones in its table, and 93% of those were observed once. 0.36% of the sample is in the top ten clones.

Overall results and qualifications from the work: Pairwise subsampling led to the expectation that sequencing depth would affect the degree of clonotype sharing among donors. Even with the large sequencing depth, rarefaction of the sorted-subset datasets indicated that sequencing was incomplete. Sampling was restricted to blood, and TCR repertoires in tissues likely differ from the TCR repertoires found in blood. The small number of donors limited the genetic and exposure-history diversity represented. Roughly 5% of naive CD4, 3.5% of naive CD8, approximately 2.2% of memory CD4, and less than 0.45% of memory CD8 clonotypes were shared across several donors. Naive subsets generally had larger estimated clonotype richness than memory subsets did. Compared with non-shared clonotypes, the clonotypes found in all four sorted-subset donors had higher generation probabilities.

Source material: naive CD4+ T cells from PBMCs. According to the study, the label for this sample's cell subset or site signals: CD45RA+ positively selected. The sequence was obtained from a man younger than 35 in good health. Some clones in this sample may be carry-over from other donors' samples.

In nucleotides, the sequence is TGTGCCAGCAGTTACTCGTCTGGTAACTATGGCTACACCTTC. Its protein reads: CASSYSSGNYGYTF. This chain joins TRBV6-6 to TRBJ1-2, with the D gene too uncertain to name. Sequences MNHNY (CDR1) and SVGAGI (CDR2) are obtained from the germline V gene (reference sequence). The CDR3, cysteine through phenylalanine, is 14 amino acids long. Kept here is only the CDR3 DNA, which spans 42 bases and is read in frame from base 1. V and J are truncated by 0 bases and 1 base respectively, leaving an intervening sequence of 6 bases.